The source of this TCR beta chain is a study of human T cells and chemical hapten exposure. This clonotype was seen a few times. Time point here: pre-sensitization, week 0. Treatment given: therapeutic diphenylcyclopropenone sensitization with weekly scalp DPC. A single record per CDR3 protein comes from TCRdb applying MiXCR to the RACE reads. The sample lists roughly 38,000 distinct CDR3 sequences; 7.5% to 8% were seen once. V was trimmed by 5 bases and J by 4 bases, leaving 15 bases between them. The V gene's germline CDR1 is SGDLS and CDR2 YYNGEE. The CDR3 length is 15 residues. The gene calls are TRBV9 and TRBJ2-2; either TRBD1 or TRBD2 may fit D (5 bases each). The TCR originated in a woman between 50 and 59 years old with alopecia areata. Some clones in this sample may be carry-over from other donors' samples. The sequences come from whole blood, collected in connection with sensitization to the hapten diphenylcyclopropenone (DPC). CDR3 sequence reads: CASSDQGVVTGELFF. In DNA form, the CDR3 reads TGTGCCAGCAGTGATCAGGGAGTTGTCACCGGGGAGCTGTTTTTT.